Sequencing of this T cell receptor (beta chain) was carried out in a study of CD8+ T cells in alopecia areata. The overall study: After 6 to 18 months of tofacitinib, follow-up continued 6 months off drug.

This clone was picked up one time. The antigen is not known. CDR1 MNHNY and CDR2 SVGAGI come from the germline V gene (reference sequence). The CDR3 totals 15 residues. Trimming left V 0 bases short and J 0 bases short, with 5 bases between. The sample's treatment: oral pan-JAK inhibitor, 5-10 mg twice daily. From alopecia areata patients, lesional scalp punch biopsies and peripheral blood were collected. Study results and caveats: Compared with mice, patients displayed less clear TCR sharing, possibly for HLA-related reasons. Affected lesional scalp, above all in alopecia totalis/universalis, was more clonal than normal scalp.

RNA extraction was followed by reverse transcription into cDNA, which acted as the sequencing template. The data were produced by immunoSEQ multiplex PCR, yet TCRdb's version contains in-frame clones alone and is incomplete. Among 120,000 to 150,000 clones, 82% were seen once, and the ten largest hold roughly 25%. The TCR originated in a human donor with alopecia areata. This chain links TRBV6-6 with TRBJ1-4; D unclear. Sequencing used CD8+ T cells sorted from blood, obtained at week 4, from a patient treated with tofacitinib. Here the CDR3 DNA reads TGTGCCAGCAGTTACTCCTCCTCAACTAATGAAAAACTGTTTTTT. Protein sequence: CASSYSSSTNEKLFF.